This TCR beta chain was retrieved from a study of T cell responses to AZD1222 COVID-19 vaccine. Background on the study: Second-dose timings of about 4 or about 12 weeks were pooled. Study-wide findings and caveats: Repertoires in all cases were sampled only once the peak T cell response had passed. Regions 160-218 and 743-854 held dominance among vaccine-associated CD4 TCRs, which spanned spike. The reported proportion of spike-specific TCRs targeting unmutated variant regions was nearly half.

As to this clone: Its antigen is not known.

Germline V gene lookup returns CDR1 MNHEY and CDR2 SVGEGT. There are 14 residues in the CDR3. V lost 6 bases to trimming and J lost 3 bases, with 12 bases between them. Assay used: immunoSEQ multiplex PCR; TCRdb lists only in-frame clones, some missing. The sample lists about 140,000 clones; roughly 91% were seen once. The source material was peripheral blood, sampled on day 0 of AZD1222 vaccination. This TCR was sampled from an adult in good health. This chain joins TRBV6-2 or TRBV6-3 and TRBJ1-5; D uncertain. This chain's CDR3 is CASSDSDPNQPQHF. CDR3 coding DNA: TGTGCCAGCAGCGACTCAGATCCCAATCAGCCCCAGCATTTT.